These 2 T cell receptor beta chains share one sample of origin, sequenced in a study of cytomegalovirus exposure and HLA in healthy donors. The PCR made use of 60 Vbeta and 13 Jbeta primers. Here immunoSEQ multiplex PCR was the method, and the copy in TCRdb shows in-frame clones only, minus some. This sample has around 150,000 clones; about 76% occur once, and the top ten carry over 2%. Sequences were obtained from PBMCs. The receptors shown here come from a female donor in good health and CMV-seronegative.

CDR3 sequence (DNA): TGTGCCAGCAGTGGGGACAGGGGGTGGACTGAAGCTTTCTTT. Translating gives CASSGDRGWTEAFF. The chain joins TRBV6-5 to TRBJ1-1, with TRBD1 matching 11 bases. Germline loops: CDR1 MNHEY, CDR2 SVGAGI. CDR3 length: 14 residues. The J segment lost 5 bases and the V segment lost 5 bases, leaving 4 bases of the junction unmatched.

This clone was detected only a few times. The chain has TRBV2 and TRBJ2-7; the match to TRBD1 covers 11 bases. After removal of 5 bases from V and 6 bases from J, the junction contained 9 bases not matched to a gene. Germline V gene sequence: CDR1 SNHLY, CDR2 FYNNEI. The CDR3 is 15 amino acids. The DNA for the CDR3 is TGTGCCAGCAGTATCCGGGACAGGGGGGACTCCGAGCAGTACTTC. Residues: CASSIRDRGDSEQYF.